The 29 T cell receptor beta chains reported below all come from one sample, sequenced in a study of vaccination effects on CD4 cells after COVID-19. Measured with immunoSEQ multiplex PCR; TCRdb has only the in-frame clones, and not every one. The table records tens of thousands of clones, around 76% of them present only once. Before sequencing took place, the ViraFEST assay used viral peptide pools to expand antigen-specific CD4+ T cells. Cells that had been cultured for nine to eleven days were the source of isolated CD4+ T cells. According to PCR results, the person was infected with SARS-CoV-2 between March and December 2020. No cognate antigen is known for these TCRs. The material sequenced was CD4+ T cells from PBMCs cultured with HIV peptides, taken before COVID-19 vaccination. Subset described: HIV-1 Nef peptide pool negative control/reference culture. These receptors all come from a human donor who had a prior SARS-CoV-2 infection.

The chain combines TRBV4-3 with TRBJ2-1; maybe TRBD2 (5 bases). V lost 1 base and J lost 0, with 10 bases in between. CDR1 and CDR2 from the germline V gene are LGHNA and YSLEER. This CDR3 is built from 16 residues. The CDR3 region is CASSQGRGSSYNEQFF. The CDR3 DNA sequence: TGCGCCAGCAGCCAAGGGCGAGGGAGCTCCTACAATGAGCAGTTCTTC.

This chain connects TRBV2 to TRBJ1-4; D not resolved. CDR3 length: 14 residues. Germline V gene lookup returns CDR1 SNHLY and CDR2 FYNNEI. V shed 5 bases and J shed 7 bases, with 14 bases lying between them. CDR3 loop: CASSPTPTGEKLFF. Here the CDR3 DNA reads TGTGCCAGCAGTCCGACCCCGACGGGTGAAAAACTGTTTTTT.

This clone was seen a single time. The rearrangement uses TRBV7-9 and TRBJ2-1; D gene ambiguous. Trimming left V 3 bases short and J 8 bases short, with 14 bases between. Germline CDR1 is SEHNR and CDR2 is FQNEAQ (reference sequence). There are 14 residues in the CDR3. The CDR3 bases are TGTGCCAGCAGCTTTATGGGTGCCCCTGATGAGCAGTTCTTC. Protein: CASSFMGAPDEQFF.

The table lists this clone with a few counts. This rearrangement joins TRBV12-5 to TRBJ1-3, with no clear D. V was clipped by 5 bases and J by 5 bases, with 10 bases between them. The CDR3 spans 13 residues. Germline CDR1 is LGHNT and CDR2 is FRNRAP. The CDR3 loop is CASGTPERNTIYF. Here the CDR3 DNA reads TGTGCTAGTGGTACCCCGGAGAGAAACACCATATATTTT.

This clone was picked up a small number of times. The gene calls are TRBV27 and TRBJ2-7; D could derive from TRBD1 or TRBD2 (5 bases each). The V end was cut by 5 bases, the J end by 2 bases, with 13 bases between. The CDR3 is made up of 14 amino acids. Germline CDR1 MNHEY, CDR2 SMNVEV (reference sequence). The DNA for the CDR3 is TGTGCCAGCAGTACACTCCGGGACCCCTACGAGCAGTACTTC. It translates to CASSTLRDPYEQYF.

This clone has more than one count but fewer than ten. The V gene is TRBV5-4, the J gene TRBJ2-7; D possibly corresponds to TRBD1 (5 bases). Germline V lookup: CDR1 SGHNT, CDR2 YYREEE (reference sequence). V shed 3 bases and J shed 2 bases, with 15 bases lying between them. There are 15 residues in the CDR3. The CDR3 sequence: CASSYDSLSPYEQYF. DNA for the CDR3: TGTGCCAGCAGCTACGACAGCCTTTCCCCCTACGAGCAGTACTTC.

V gene TRBV6-5 combines with J gene TRBJ2-5; D is uncertain. There are 14 residues in the CDR3. Germline V lookup: CDR1 MNHEY, CDR2 SVGAGI. Trimming removed 0 bases from V and 5 bases from J, with 10 bases in between. The CDR3 loop reads CASSYSISSETQYF. In DNA, the CDR3 is TGTGCCAGCAGTTACTCTATTAGTTCGGAGACCCAGTACTTC.

This sequence joins TRBV5-6 and TRBJ1-1, with D possibly being TRBD1 (6 bases). V was shortened by 0 bases and J by 5 bases, with 14 bases between the two germline ends. Germline V gene data show CDR1 as SGHDT and CDR2 as YYEEEE. This CDR3 is built from 15 residues. CDR3 residues: CASSLGLQGRTEAFF. The CDR3 DNA sequence: TGTGCCAGCAGCTTGGGATTACAGGGACGGACTGAAGCTTTCTTT.

This clone appeared a few times. The rearrangement links TRBV7-3 to TRBJ2-5; the D gene could be TRBD1 or TRBD2 (6 bases each). The CDR3 contains 13 residues. V lost 5 bases and J lost 5, with 12 bases in between. Germline CDR1 SGHTA, CDR2 FQGTGA. The CDR3: CASSRWRGETQYF. The DNA of the CDR3 is TGTGCCAGCAGCAGATGGAGGGGGGAGACCCAGTACTTC.

The CDR3 bases are TGTGCCAGCAGCCAAGTAGAGGTGGGGTCCTACGAGCAGTACTTC. Residues: CASSQVEVGSYEQYF. The chain is built from TRBV4-2 and TRBJ2-7; D not certain. Trimming removed 1 base at V and 1 base at J, with 11 bases between. Germline CDR1 LGHNA, CDR2 YNFKEQ. This CDR3 has 15 residues.

The V call is TRBV9, the J call TRBJ2-3; D unclear. CDR1 is SGDLS, CDR2 YYNGEE, per germline. With 0 bases removed from V and 6 bases from J, the gap between germline ends came to 8 bases. CDR3 size: 13 residues. The CDR3 sequence is CASSVGLFDTQYF. The CDR3 bases are TGTGCCAGCAGCGTAGGGCTGTTTGATACGCAGTATTTT.

The chain joins TRBV10-3 to TRBJ2-7; TRBD1 agrees at 7 bases. Germline CDR1 and CDR2: ENHRY and SYGVKD. J was trimmed by 3 bases and V by 6 bases; bases with no gene match: 5. The length of the CDR3 is 13 residues. The CDR3 loop reads CAIRPTGSYEQYF. CDR3 bases: TGTGCCATCAGACCGACAGGGAGCTACGAGCAGTACTTC.

V usage is TRBV10-3 and J usage is TRBJ2-7; no clear D gene. V was shortened by 4 bases and J by 0 bases, with 13 bases between the two germline ends. This CDR3 is built from 15 residues. Looked up from germline, CDR1 is ENHRY and CDR2 is SYGVKD. The DNA of the CDR3 is TGTGCCATCAGTGGTTGGGGAAAAAGCTCCTACGAGCAGTACTTC. Translated, it gives CAISGWGKSSYEQYF.

CDR3 protein: CASSLPFLPAEVNQPQHF. The CDR3 DNA reads as TGTGCCAGCAGCTTACCCTTTCTCCCTGCCGAAGTCAATCAGCCCCAGCATTTT. The chain has TRBV7-6 and TRBJ1-5; D remains unclear. Germline V CDR1 and CDR2: SGHVS, FNYEAQ. With 2 bases removed from V and 3 bases from J, the gap between germline ends came to 20 bases. This CDR3 is built from 18 residues. Looking up the rest from reference TRBV7-6 and TRBJ1-5 gives the full variable domain: GAGVSQSPRYKVTKRGQDVALRCDPISGHVSLYWYRQALGQGPEFLTYFNYEAQQDKSGLPNDRFSAERPEGSISTLTIQRTEQRDSAMYRCASSLPFLPAEVNQPQHFGDGTRLSIL.

This clone appeared a few times. The chain combines TRBV7-3 with TRBJ1-2; TRBD1 might be the D (5 bases). V was clipped by 3 bases and J by 4 bases, with 21 bases between them. This CDR3 region has 17 residues. The germline CDR1 and CDR2 sequences are SGHTA and FQGTGA. This CDR3 reads CASSFKFRIGGTYGYTF. CDR3 bases: TGTGCCAGCAGCTTTAAATTCCGGATCGGGGGGACCTATGGCTACACCTTC.

The J gene is TRBJ2-3, the V gene TRBV5-5; 9 bases are a match to TRBD2. V shed 1 base, J shed 2 bases, and the junction held 11 bases outside the gene matches. Germline lookup yields CDR1 SGHKS and CDR2 YYEKEE (reference sequence). This CDR3 has 18 amino acids. The CDR3 loop is CASSLREWEREVTDTQYF. As DNA, the CDR3 is TGTGCCAGCAGCTTGCGGGAATGGGAGCGGGAGGTCACAGATACGCAGTATTTT.

The gene calls are TRBV11-3 and TRBJ1-2; TRBD1 might be the D (5 bases). The CDR3 is 15 residues long. Trimming shortened V by 0 bases and J by 7 bases, and 15 bases separated the two germline ends. CDR1 is SGHNT and CDR2 is YENEEA in the germline V gene. CDR3 coding DNA: TGTGCCAGCAGCTTAGATCGCGGTCAGGGTAGTGGCTACACCTTC. Protein product: CASSLDRGQGSGYTF.

V and J are TRBV30 and TRBJ1-6, with 7 bases that match TRBD1. V trimming: 0 bases; J trimming: 3 bases; junction bases outside the gene matches: 8. Germline V gene data show CDR1 as GTSNPN and CDR2 as SVGIG (reference sequence). This CDR3 contains 17 residues. The CDR3 bases are TGTGCCTGGAGTGTAAGCTTTGGGACAGACTATAATTCACCCCTCCACTTT. It translates to CAWSVSFGTDYNSPLHF. The complete variable domain, with remaining parts taken from reference TRBV30 and TRBJ1-6, reads SQTIHQWPATLVQPVGSPLSLECTVEGTSNPNLYWYRQAAGRGLQLLFYSVGIGQISSEVPQNLSASRPQDRQFILSSKKLLLSDSGFYLCAWSVSFGTDYNSPLHFGNGTRLTVT.

The chain has TRBV5-4 and TRBJ2-5; a possible D gene is TRBD2 (7 bases). V was shortened by 5 bases and J by 3 bases, with 20 bases between the two germline ends. The CDR3 is made up of 16 amino acids. The V gene's germline CDR1 is SGHNT and CDR2 YYREEE (reference sequence). The CDR3 DNA reads TGTGCCAGCAGTCGAGGGGGGGCCCAAGGGAAAGAGACCCAGTACTTC. Translating it yields CASSRGGAQGKETQYF.

The chain couples TRBV5-1 to TRBJ1-6; TRBD1 aligns across 7 bases. V trimming: 4 bases; J trimming: 6 bases; junction bases outside the gene matches: 4. The CDR3 runs to 14 residues. The germline gives CDR1 SGHRS, CDR2 YFSETQ. The CDR3 loop reads CASSPGQPNSPLHF. The CDR3 DNA is TGCGCCAGCAGCCCGGGACAGCCTAATTCACCCCTCCACTTT.

This sequence joins TRBV7-2 and TRBJ2-1; D uncertain. CDR3 size: 14 residues. CDR1 is SGHTA and CDR2 is FQGNSA in the germline V gene. V was trimmed by 5 bases and J by 10 bases, leaving 18 bases between them. The CDR3 DNA follows: TGTGCCAGCAGCCCGTTGCATCGCGGAGACGAGCAGTTCTTC. It is translated as CASSPLHRGDEQFF.

The chain has TRBV19 and TRBJ1-6; weak D call: TRBD1 (6 bases). The germline gives CDR1 LNHDA, CDR2 SQIVND (reference sequence). CDR3 length: 13 residues. V lost 1 base to trimming and J lost 9 bases, with 7 bases between them. CDR3 bases: TGTGCCAGTAGTATAGGCAGGGGTTCACCCCTCCACTTT. It codes for CASSIGRGSPLHF.

A few counts support this clone. The chain uses TRBV6-1 and TRBJ1-2; D ambiguous. Germline V gene sequence: CDR1 MNHNS, CDR2 SASEGT. The CDR3 loop spans 14 amino acids. Trimming removed 0 bases from V and 1 base from J, with 6 bases in between. CDR3 sequence (DNA): TGTGCCAGCAGTGAAGCGCTCCTTAACTATGGCTACACCTTC. It codes for CASSEALLNYGYTF.

The CDR3 DNA sequence: TGTGCCAGCAGCCGGGCGGCGACCCTCGGAGAGACCCAGTACTTC. Encoded protein: CASSRAATLGETQYF. The chain is built from TRBV7-9 and TRBJ2-5; D is unclear. The V gene's germline CDR1 is SEHNR and CDR2 FQNEAQ (reference sequence). Trimming left V 5 bases short and J 4 bases short, with 17 bases between. This CDR3 has 15 amino acids.

V usage is TRBV5-6 and J usage is TRBJ1-5; perhaps TRBD1 as D (6 bases). This CDR3 is built from 15 residues. Germline CDR1 is SGHDT and CDR2 is YYEEEE. V gave up 4 bases and J gave up 6 bases, with 17 bases separating them. The chain's CDR3 is CASSGPRGAAQPQHF. The CDR3 nucleotides read TGTGCCAGCAGCGGGCCTCGGGGGGCGGCTCAGCCCCAGCATTTT.

V and J are TRBV4-2 and TRBJ2-2, with TRBD2 matching over 16 bases. CDR3 size: 17 residues. V shed 4 bases, J shed 6 bases, and the junction held 5 bases outside the gene matches. Germline loops: CDR1 LGHNA, CDR2 YNFKEQ. CDR3 region: CASSPGLAGGWAGELFF. As DNA, the CDR3 is TGTGCCAGCAGCCCGGGACTAGCGGGAGGGTGGGCCGGGGAGCTGTTTTTT.

As to this clone: One end of the junction varies from germline; a read error may be responsible. V gene TRBV7-7 combines with J gene TRBJ2-5; the match to TRBD1 covers 10 bases. In germline, CDR1 is SSHAT, CDR2 FNYEAQ (reference sequence). CDR3 length: 16 amino acids. The CDR3 protein is CASSLGRQGARETQYF. CDR3 nucleotides: TGTGCTAGCAGCTTAGGGAGACAGGGGGCTAGAGAGACCCAGTACTTC.

The rearrangement links TRBV7-3 to TRBJ1-5, with D unclear. V was cut by 0 bases and J by 5 bases, with 5 bases left in between. The germline V gene has CDR1 SGHTA and CDR2 FQGTGA. The CDR3 is 13 residues long. CDR3 DNA: TGTGCCAGCAGCTTAACTCGGGATCAGCCCCAGCATTTT. Translating gives CASSLTRDQPQHF.

This clone was counted once. The chain links TRBV5-1 to TRBJ1-4, with D tentatively TRBD1 (5 bases). This CDR3 is 13 amino acids long. Germline CDR1 and CDR2: SGHRS and YFSETQ. Trimming removed 4 bases at V and 4 bases at J, with 8 bases between. This CDR3 reads CASSPGNNEKLFF. CDR3 nucleotide sequence: TGCGCCAGCAGCCCAGGGAATAATGAAAAACTGTTTTTT.